This TCR beta chain was recovered during a study of blood T cells in healthy people across ages. Then a second PCR, running about 6 to 12 cycles, was carried out with a sample-barcoded 5' primer and a J-beta primer mix. Every single cDNA molecule received a tag from a template-switch adaptor with 12 random nucleotides. Per sample, CDR3-containing paired-end reads numbered at least 2.5 million. TCRdb processed the 5' RACE reads anew with MiXCR; each CDR3 protein has one entry. The sample has about 1.7 million distinct CDR3 sequences, 28% seen once. Trimming pared 5 bases from V and 4 bases from J, leaving 21 bases between. Germline V gene sequence: CDR1 SSHAT, CDR2 FNYEAQ (reference sequence). The CDR3 loop spans 16 amino acids. This clonotype was found a few times. Its antigen is unknown. Study findings and constraints: Long-lived donors carried more naive CD4+ cells and greater diversity than aged donors. With age, beta diversity per million T cells declined roughly linearly, significantly by 35 to 40.

Sequencing was performed on blood. V is TRBV7-7 and J is TRBJ2-7, with D hard to call. This clonotype was sampled from a woman in her twenties or thirties in good health. CDR3 sequence reads: CASSRSPCGPSYEQYF. The CDR3 DNA reads TGTGCCAGCAGCCGGAGCCCCTGTGGGCCATCGTACGAGCAGTACTTC.